The clone carrying this TCR beta chain showed up many times. This sample's time point: pre-sensitization, week 0. Treatment of the sample: therapeutic diphenylcyclopropenone sensitization with weekly scalp DPC. The CDR3 runs to 11 residues. The V gene's germline CDR1 is SGHAT and CDR2 FQNNGV. V lost 5 bases and J 3 bases, leaving 4 bases between the germline ends. This entry belongs to a study of human T cells and chemical hapten exposure. Study details: 2% DPC applied to a 2 cm by 2 cm arm area sensitized donors. Upper-back patch tests with 0.01% DPC were read at 6 days.

TCRdb used MiXCR to reprocess the RACE reads, holding one entry per CDR3 protein. The data hold about 380,000 distinct CDR3 sequences, with 4% to 6% observed a single time. The rearrangement uses TRBV11-2 and TRBJ1-1; no clear D. Sequencing was performed on whole blood, taken in connection with sensitization to the hapten diphenylcyclopropenone (DPC). This clonotype was sampled from a woman aged 45 to 65 with alopecia areata. Some clones in this sample may be carry-over from other donors' samples. CDR3 sequence (DNA): TGTGCCAGCAGCGCGGACACTGAAGCTTTCTTT. Translated: CASSADTEAFF. The full variable domain, with the rest looked up from reference TRBV11-2 and TRBJ1-1, is EAGVAQSPRYKIIEKRQSVAFWCNPISGHATLYWYQQILGQGPKLLIQFQNNGVVDDSQLPKDRFSAERLKGVDSTLKIQPAKLEDSAVYLCASSADTEAFFGQGTRLTVV.